These 16 T cell receptor beta chains were all obtained from the same sample, sequenced in a study of beta chain features in type 1 diabetes. What was sequenced were expressed TCRB transcripts, since all of the isolated RNA had been reverse transcribed. The assay was immunoSEQ multiplex PCR, and TCRdb's table has in-frame clones only and misses some. The table has 350,000 to 450,000 clones, over 11% seen once. Sequences were obtained from naive CD4+ T cells from blood. The receptors were gathered from a man aged 25-45 years in good health.

This clone has more than one count but fewer than ten. The CDR3 DNA reads as TGCGCCAGCAGCCAACGCCCGGTTAGTACCGGGGAGCTGTTTTTT. As protein: CASSQRPVSTGELFF. The chain carries TRBV5-1 and TRBJ2-2; D unresolved. V lost 4 bases to trimming and J lost 5 bases, with 15 bases between them. The CDR3 totals 15 residues. Per germline, CDR1 SGHRS and CDR2 YFSETQ.

This clone was counted only a few times. The gene calls are TRBV5-4 and TRBJ2-5; D unresolved. This CDR3 region has 14 residues. Germline V lookup: CDR1 SGHNT, CDR2 YYREEE (reference sequence). V was pared by 4 bases and J by 7 bases, with 17 bases between. CDR3 sequence: CASSPGPDQVTQYF. CDR3 nucleotide sequence: TGTGCCAGCAGCCCCGGACCAGATCAGGTGACCCAGTACTTC. The full variable domain, in which reference TRBV5-4 and TRBJ2-5 provide the parts outside the CDR3, is ETGVTQSPTHLIKTRGQQVTLRCSSQSGHNTVSWYQQALGQGPQFIFQYYREEENGRGNFPPRFSGLQFPNYSSELNVNALELDDSALYLCASSPGPDQVTQYFGPGTRLLVL.

As for this clone: The sample has other DNA sequences that encode this CDR3 too. This rearrangement joins TRBV18 to TRBJ2-2; the D is unclear. The ends were cut back, 3 bases at V and 0 bases at J, with 2 bases in the middle. The CDR3 spans 13 residues. CDR1 KGHSH and CDR2 LQKENI come from the germline V gene. The CDR3 loop is CASSPSNTGELFF. CDR3 DNA sequence: TGTGCCAGCTCACCCTCGAACACCGGGGAGCTGTTTTTT.

The chain uses TRBV2 and TRBJ2-3; the match to TRBD2 covers 11 bases. There are 17 residues in the CDR3. Germline V gene data show CDR1 as SNHLY and CDR2 as FYNNEI. V trimming: 7 bases; J trimming: 0 bases; junction bases outside the gene matches: 9. The CDR3 coding sequence is TGTGCCAGCACCTATGCGGGACTAGCGGCTAGCACAGATACGCAGTATTTT. Translation: CASTYAGLAASTDTQYF. Looking up the rest from reference TRBV2 and TRBJ2-3 gives the full variable domain: EPEVTQTPSHQVTQMGQEVILRCVPISNHLYFYWYRQILGQKVEFLVSFYNNEISEKSEIFDDQFSVERPDGSNFTLKIRSTKLEDSAMYFCASTYAGLAASTDTQYFGPGTRLTVL.

V is TRBV6-6 and J is TRBJ2-1, with D perhaps matching TRBD1 (6 bases). Between the trimmed V and J ends, which lost 4 bases and 7 bases, there was a span of 14 bases. Germline assignment: CDR1 MNHNY and CDR2 SVGAGI (reference sequence). This CDR3 region has 14 residues. CDR3 DNA sequence: TGTGCCAGCAGTTTCCGGCGGCAGGGGAATGAGCAGTTCTTC. Its translation is CASSFRRQGNEQFF.

This clone was seen a few times. The V call is TRBV7-2, the J call TRBJ1-5, with a weak D call TRBD1 (6 bases). V was trimmed by 2 bases and J by 7 bases, leaving 6 bases between them. CDR3 length: 12 amino acids. Germline V gene data show CDR1 as SGHTA and CDR2 as FQGNSA. CDR3 residues: CASSLQGQPQHF. For the CDR3, the DNA is TGTGCCAGCAGCTTACAGGGGCAGCCCCAGCATTTT.

The chain links TRBV7-2 to TRBJ2-5; D remains unclear. The germline V and J ends were trimmed by 1 base and 6 bases, with 12 bases remaining between them. Germline CDR1 reads SGHTA; CDR2 reads FQGNSA. CDR3 length: 14 residues. CDR3 loop: CASSLGTPMKTQYF. The CDR3 nucleotides read TGTGCCAGCAGCTTAGGGACCCCCATGAAGACCCAGTACTTC.

Only a few counts were recorded for this clone. The chain carries TRBV9 and TRBJ2-1; D possibly corresponds to TRBD2 (6 bases). The CDR3 spans 16 residues. The germline gives CDR1 SGDLS, CDR2 YYNGEE. Trimming cost V 4 bases and J 0 bases, with 14 bases left between them. CDR3 nucleotides: TGTGCCAGCAGCTCAAGGGACTTTAGCTCCTACAATGAGCAGTTCTTC. It encodes CASSSRDFSSYNEQFF.

This clone was detected only a few times. This rearrangement joins TRBV18 to TRBJ2-5; 7 nucleotides agree with TRBD1. The CDR3 has 15 residues. CDR1 KGHSH and CDR2 LQKENI come from the germline V gene. The J segment lost 3 bases and the V segment lost 0 bases, leaving 4 bases of the junction unmatched. CDR3: CASSPPYQGEETQYF. The CDR3 DNA reads TGTGCCAGCTCACCACCGTATCAGGGGGAAGAGACCCAGTACTTC.

This chain uses TRBV19 with TRBJ2-7, with TRBD1 matching 8 bases. The ends lost 5 bases at V and 3 bases at J; junction bases unmatched: 6. Germline V gene data show CDR1 as LNHDA and CDR2 as SQIVND (reference sequence). The CDR3 covers 14 residues. The CDR3 here is CASSVFGQGYEQYF. CDR3 DNA sequence: TGTGCCAGTAGTGTCTTCGGACAGGGCTACGAGCAGTACTTC. The variable domain in full, completed from reference TRBV19 and TRBJ2-7, reads DGGITQSPKYLFRKEGQNVTLSCEQNLNHDAMYWYRQDPGQGLRLIYYSQIVNDFQKGDIAEGYSVSREKKESFPLTVTSAQKNPTAFYLCASSVFGQGYEQYFGPGTRLTVT.

This clone has a handful of counts. The gene calls are TRBV7-2 and TRBJ2-5, with 7 bases fitting TRBD2. This CDR3 spans 16 amino acids. Germline V lookup: CDR1 SGHTA, CDR2 FQGNSA. V was clipped by 5 bases and J by 0 bases; unmatched bases: 9. For the CDR3, the DNA is TGTGCCAGCAGCCGTAATGGCGGGGGAAACCAAGAGACCCAGTACTTC. It yields the protein CASSRNGGGNQETQYF.

The table lists this clone with a few counts. V gene TRBV30 combines with J gene TRBJ2-3; D is unclear. CDR1 is GTSNPN, CDR2 SVGIG, per germline (reference sequence). This CDR3 is built from 15 residues. V was clipped by 0 bases and J by 0 bases, with 10 bases between them. The CDR3 nucleotides are TGTGCCTGGAGTGTCCAGGTGGCTAGCACAGATACGCAGTATTTT. As protein: CAWSVQVASTDTQYF.

Only a few counts were recorded for this clone. This sequence joins TRBV18 and TRBJ1-2, with 7 bases aligning to TRBD1. The length of the CDR3 is 14 residues. V shed 1 base, J shed 4 bases, and the junction held 3 bases outside the gene matches. Germline loops: CDR1 KGHSH, CDR2 LQKENI. The DNA of the CDR3 is TGTGCCAGCTCACCACTCGGGACAGCCTATGGCTACACCTTC. Encoded protein: CASSPLGTAYGYTF.

This clone came up a few times. The chain employs TRBV7-9 and TRBJ2-3, with 10 bases identical to TRBD2. The CDR3 consists of 16 residues. V lost 7 bases, J lost 4 bases, and 11 bases stayed unmatched. The germline V gene encodes CDR1 SEHNR and CDR2 FQNEAQ (reference sequence). The CDR3 nucleotides read TGTGCCAGCACCTTCTCTAGCGGGAGTGGGGCAGATACGCAGTATTTT. It yields the protein CASTFSSGSGADTQYF.

This clone showed up just a few times. The chain couples TRBV15 to TRBJ2-3; the D gene is possibly TRBD1 (6 bases). V was trimmed by 6 bases and J by 5 bases, leaving 18 bases between them. This CDR3 is 15 amino acids long. Germline CDR1 reads LNHNV; CDR2 reads YYDKDF (reference sequence). CDR3 protein: CATSRGGLGEDTQYF. CDR3 DNA: TGTGCCACCAGTCGAGGGGGTCTGGGTGAAGATACGCAGTATTTT.

For the CDR3, the DNA is TGTGCCATCAGTGAGTCGCGGGGGGGCCCGGATGAGCAGTTCTTC. Protein sequence: CAISESRGGPDEQFF. V is TRBV10-3 and J is TRBJ2-1; 9 bases fit TRBD2. The trim removed 0 bases at V and 8 bases at J, leaving 5 bases unmatched. Germline V lookup: CDR1 ENHRY, CDR2 SYGVKD. This CDR3 comprises 15 residues.